The text below deals with one TCR beta chain. Its antigen remains unknown. These data belong to a study of T cells after yellow fever vaccination. Study-level background: The SMART-Seq v4 Ultra Low Input method served to prepare the low-cell-number fractions. Study-level points and caveats: A faster peak, day 5 versus 15, was reached by the weaker secondary response. The study noted that FACS-sorted repertoires could contain abundant clonotypes contaminating from the bulk population.

Trimming removed 5 bases from V and 7 bases from J, with 16 bases in between. Germline values: CDR1 SGHTA, CDR2 FQGNSA. This CDR3 spans 14 amino acids. 5'RACE template switching generated TCR cDNA, adding a universal primer site and UMIs. TCRdb re-called the 5' RACE reads with MiXCR, one entry per CDR3 protein. The sample holds roughly 150,000 distinct CDR3 sequences, 6.5% to 8.5% seen once. The clonotype was recovered from a man aged 18 to 30 who received the YFV17D yellow fever vaccine. The sequenced sample was CD4+ T cells sorted from PBMCs, obtained 4 to 5 days after the first yellow fever vaccination. V and J are TRBV7-2 and TRBJ2-3, with a tentative D call TRBD1 (6 bases). Here the CDR3 DNA reads TGTGCCAGCAGCACGCTTCACAGGGAGAATACGCAGTATTTT. Its protein is CASSTLHRENTQYF. Filled out from reference TRBV7-2 and TRBJ2-3, the complete variable domain reads GAGVSQSPSNKVTEKGKDVELRCDPISGHTALYWYRQSLGQGLEFLIYFQGNSAPDKSGLPSDRFSAERTGGSVSTLTIQRTQQEDSAVYLCASSTLHRENTQYFGPGTRLTVL.